Presented here are 4 T cell receptor beta chains from one specimen sequenced in a study of T cells in Graves' hyperthyroidism and ophthalmopathy. Template material for amplifying TCR beta CDR3 regions consisted of RNA transcripts. When the TCR CDR3 underwent first-round RT-PCR, the HTBI primer set was used. TCRdb ran MiXCR on the multiplex PCR reads and lists one entry per CDR3 protein. In the table there are hundreds of thousands of distinct CDR3 sequences, approximately 14% of which are singletons. Sequenced: blood. The receptors here all came from a woman younger than 35 with Graves' hyperthyroidism.

This clonotype turned up a few times. V usage is TRBV19 and J usage is TRBJ1-3, with 10 positions matching TRBD1. Trimming took 0 bases from V and 2 from J; bases not matched to a gene: 4. The CDR3 has 17 amino acids. Germline CDR1 and CDR2: LNHDA and SQIVND (reference sequence). CDR3: CASSIETGGTAGNTIYF. The CDR3 DNA sequence: TGTGCCAGTAGTATAGAGACAGGGGGCACGGCTGGAAACACCATATATTTT.

The chain links TRBV28 to TRBJ1-1, with unresolved D. The CDR3 has 17 residues. V lost 3 bases to trimming and J lost 0 bases, with 17 bases between them. Germline lookup yields CDR1 MDHEN and CDR2 SYDVKM. The CDR3 DNA reads as TGTGCCAGCAGTTTGGGAGCTGGGGAGGCCGTGAACACTGAAGCTTTCTTT. Encoded protein: CASSLGAGEAVNTEAFF.

This clonotype was observed many times. The rearrangement joins TRBV5-1 to TRBJ1-2; D is undetermined. The CDR3 is 14 residues long. CDR1 and CDR2 from the germline V gene are SGHRS and YFSETQ. With 0 bases removed from V and 7 bases from J, the gap between germline ends came to 13 bases. The CDR3 DNA reads as TGCGCCAGCAGCTTGGCCGGGTCCCCGGGTGGCTACACCTTC. It codes for CASSLAGSPGGYTF.

Only a few counts were recorded for this clonotype. The rearrangement joins TRBV9 to TRBJ1-2; D gene unclear. CDR1 is SGDLS, CDR2 YYNGEE, per germline. V gave up 2 bases and J gave up 0 bases, with 5 bases separating them. CDR3 size: 13 residues. For the CDR3, the DNA is TGTGCCAGCAGCGTTGACACTAACTATGGCTACACCTTC. Translating gives CASSVDTNYGYTF.